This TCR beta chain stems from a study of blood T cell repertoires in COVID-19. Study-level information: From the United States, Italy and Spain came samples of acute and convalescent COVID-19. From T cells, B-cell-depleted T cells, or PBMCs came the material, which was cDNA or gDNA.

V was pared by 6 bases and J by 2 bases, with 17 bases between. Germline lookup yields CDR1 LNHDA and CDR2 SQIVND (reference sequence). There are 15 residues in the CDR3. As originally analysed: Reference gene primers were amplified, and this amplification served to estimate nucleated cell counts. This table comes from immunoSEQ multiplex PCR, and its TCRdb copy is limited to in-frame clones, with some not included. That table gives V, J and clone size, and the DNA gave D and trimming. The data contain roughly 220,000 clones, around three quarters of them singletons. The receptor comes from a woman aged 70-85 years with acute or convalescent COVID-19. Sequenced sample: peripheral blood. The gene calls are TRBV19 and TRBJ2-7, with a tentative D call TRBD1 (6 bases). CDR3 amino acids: CASSPQGGIAYEQYF. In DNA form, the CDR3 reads TGTGCCAGTAGCCCCCAAGGGGGTATAGCCTACGAGCAGTACTTC. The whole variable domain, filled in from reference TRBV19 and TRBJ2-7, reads DGGITQSPKYLFRKEGQNVTLSCEQNLNHDAMYWYRQDPGQGLRLIYYSQIVNDFQKGDIAEGYSVSREKKESFPLTVTSAQKNPTAFYLCASSPQGGIAYEQYFGPGTRLTVT.